This T cell receptor (beta chain) appears in the sequencing data of a study of blood T cell repertoires in COVID-19. In the authors' workflow: It was from reference gene primer amplification that nucleated cell counts were estimated. Using immunoSEQ multiplex PCR, the repertoire was profiled, and TCRdb retains in-frame clones only, with some absent. The DNA was the basis for D and trimming; V, J and clone size are from that table. This table has roughly 180,000 clones, more than 65% appearing once. Germline V lookup: CDR1 SQVTM, CDR2 ANQGSEA. With 0 bases removed from V and 3 bases from J, the gap between germline ends came to 8 bases. The CDR3 consists of 13 residues. In terms of age and location, participants ranged from about 18 to 95 years and lived in 24 US areas.

The chain is built from TRBV29-1 and TRBJ2-5; unclear D gene. The sample taken for sequencing was PBMCs or T cells enriched from blood (not recorded which). This sequence originates from a woman aged 35 to 49 with acute COVID-19. The CDR3 loop is CSVEDPRKETQYF. The CDR3 DNA reads TGCAGCGTTGAAGATCCCAGAAAAGAGACCCAGTACTTC.